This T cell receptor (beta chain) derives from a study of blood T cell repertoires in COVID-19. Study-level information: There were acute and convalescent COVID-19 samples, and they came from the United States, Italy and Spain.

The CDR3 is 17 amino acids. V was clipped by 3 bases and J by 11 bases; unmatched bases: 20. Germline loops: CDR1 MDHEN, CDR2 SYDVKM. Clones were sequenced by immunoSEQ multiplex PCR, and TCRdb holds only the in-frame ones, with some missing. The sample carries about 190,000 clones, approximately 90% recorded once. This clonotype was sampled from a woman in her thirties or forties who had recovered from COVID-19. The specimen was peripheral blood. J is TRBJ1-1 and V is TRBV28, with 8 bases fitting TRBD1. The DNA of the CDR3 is TGTGCCAGCAGTTTCCGACCCGTTGGGACAGGAGGGCGTCGGGCTTTCTTT. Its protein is CASSFRPVGTGGRRAFF.